The following is a T cell receptor (beta chain) sequence with its context. Its specificity is unknown. There are 15 residues in the CDR3. Trimming left V 2 bases short and J 3 bases short, with 16 bases between. Germline CDR1 is GTSNPN and CDR2 is SVGIG (reference sequence). The sample belongs to a study of CD8+ T cells in alopecia areata. Study-wide results and limits: Lesional scalp, notably in alopecia totalis/universalis, had clonality above that of normal scalp.

Reverse transcribed after extraction, RNA yielded cDNA as the sequencing template. Some clones are missing from TCRdb's copy, which holds only in-frame ones; the method was immunoSEQ multiplex PCR. The repertoire consists of about 150,000 clones, with approximately 53% occurring once and the leading ten covering roughly a fifth. This specimen was CD8+ T cells sorted from blood, taken at week 0. This clonotype was obtained from a human donor with alopecia areata. The V and J genes are TRBV30 and TRBJ1-1, with D possibly matching TRBD1 (5 bases). CDR3 DNA: TGTGCCTGGAGTTTGGGTAATGGGGGATACACTGAAGCTTTCTTT. Protein sequence: CAWSLGNGGYTEAFF.